This TCR beta chain was found in a study of T cells in Graves' hyperthyroidism and ophthalmopathy. J was trimmed by 2 bases and V by 6 bases; bases with no gene match: 23. Germline V gives CDR1 KGHSH, CDR2 LQKENI. The CDR3 has 20 residues. The sample holds a few counts of this clonotype. Amplified TCR beta CDR3 regions derived from RNA transcripts. First-round RT-PCR with HTBI primers amplified the TCR CDR3 region. From the multiplex PCR reads, TCRdb called clonotypes with MiXCR, one entry per CDR3 protein. The repertoire holds hundreds of thousands of distinct CDR3 sequences, with around 16% as singletons.

The clonotype originates from a woman between 18 and 30 years old with Graves' hyperthyroidism. The chain is built from TRBV18 and TRBJ1-2, with 8 bases lining up with TRBD1. Sequencing was done on a sample of blood. CDR3 nucleotides: TGTGCCAGCTCGAGATCCTTAGTAGCCCTCGATCGACAGGGGAACTATGGCTACACCTTC. Translation gives CASSRSLVALDRQGNYGYTF.